The 26 T cell receptor delta chains below were found in one sample sequenced in a study of γδ T cells in repeated Plasmodium falciparum infection. Flow sorting of PBMC yielded separate Vgamma9/Vdelta2+ and Vdelta2-negative gammadelta T cell populations for bulk repertoire analysis. TCRdb called clones from the multiplex PCR reads again using CATT. Of tens of thousands of delta-chain clones in the sample, more than 0.85% were seen once. Sequencing was performed on gamma-delta T cells from blood. The receptor set was obtained from a pool of human donors (malaria-infected and uninfected, not separated).

The table lists this clone with a few counts. TCRdb attributes to this sequence the protein of a much larger clone, which differs from the DNA translation at residue 3; a read error is likely, and the protein displayed is translated from the DNA. The V and J genes are TRDV2 and TRDJ1, with 13 bases identical to TRDD3. The J gene is not listed in TCRdb, so it was assigned here from a DNA match to germline. Germline V gene lookup returns CDR1 GEAIGNYY and CDR2 EKD. The CDR3 totals 20 residues. The CDR3 nucleotides are TGTGCCCGTGACTCAGCGTCACGTACTGGGGGATACGCGAACACCGATAAACTCATCTTT. The encoded protein is CARDSASRTGGYANTDKLIF.

As regards this clone: Given a far larger clone just one base away, this is likely a sequencing read error. Other nucleotide sequences in the sample specify the same CDR3. The chain has TRDV1 and TRDJ1; D is unclear. The J gene was missing in TCRdb and was found by matching the end of the DNA to germline. Per germline, CDR1 TSWWSYY and CDR2 QGS. This CDR3 comprises 19 residues. Trimming cost V 3 bases and J 0 bases, with 23 bases left between them. The CDR3 DNA sequence: TGTGCTCTTGGGGAGCCCTCGGACAGGCTTTACCCCTACACCGATAAACTCATCTTT. It yields the protein CALGEPSDRLYPYTDKLIF.

This clone was counted a few times. TCRdb attributes to this sequence the protein of a much larger clone, which differs from the DNA translation at residue 10; a read error is likely, and the protein displayed is translated from the DNA. The J gene is TRDJ3, the V gene TRDV2; 11 positions match TRDD3. The CDR3 runs to 20 residues. Per the germline V gene, CDR1 is GEAIGNYY and CDR2 is EKD. J was trimmed by 0 bases and V by 3 bases; bases with no gene match: 9. The CDR3 loop is CACDGGGGYVSSWDTRQMFF. Here the CDR3 DNA reads TGTGCCTGTGACGGTGGTGGGGGATACGTCAGCTCCTGGGACACCCGACAGATGTTTTTC.

Comment on this clone: A far larger clone is one nucleotide away, so this likely arose from a read error. The sample has other DNA sequences that encode this CDR3 too. The V segment is TRDV1, and no J call was made; the table's D call, TRDD3, has no DNA check behind it. Per germline, CDR1 TSWWSYY and CDR2 QGS. The CDR3 sequence is 18 residues long. The CDR3 region is CALGDPFPTYGVEFKLIF. CDR3 sequence (DNA): TGTGCTCTTGGGGACCCCTTTCCCACTTACGGTGTGGAGTTTAAGCTCATCTTT.

There are a few counts of this clone. A far larger clone is off by one base, so a read error is likely. At the DNA level, this CDR3 is encoded by other sequences in the same sample as well. V usage is TRDV2 and J usage is TRDJ1; 11 bases are shared with TRDD3. Because TCRdb records no J gene, it was assigned here through a match of the DNA to germline. V lost 0 bases and J lost 1; bases outside the gene matches: 12. The CDR3 sequence is 19 residues long. The germline gives CDR1 GEAIGNYY, CDR2 EKD. As DNA, the CDR3 is TGTGCCTGTGACACCGTACGTGGTGGGGGATACGCGAGCACCGATAAACTCATCTTT. Translation: CACDTVRGGGYASTDKLIF.

Concerning this clone: TCRdb's protein, taken from a much larger clone, differs from this DNA's translation at residue 16, likely owing to a read error; the protein displayed comes from the DNA. No call exists for the J gene, whereas the V gene is TRDV2; no check of the table's D call, TRDD3, against the DNA was made. CDR3 size: 18 residues. The germline CDR1 and CDR2 sequences are GEAIGNYY and EKD. CDR3 loop: CACDQNGPTGVDTDKPIF. The CDR3 DNA is TGTGCCTGTGACCAAAATGGCCCAACTGGGGTGGACACCGATAAACCCATCTTT.

The sample holds a few counts of this clone. The protein in TCRdb stems from a much larger clone and differs at residue 4 from this DNA's translation, likely a read error; here the protein is translated from the DNA. The rearrangement uses TRDV1 and TRDJ1; 7 nucleotides match TRDD3. This CDR3 has 12 residues. Germline V gene sequence: CDR1 TSWWSYY, CDR2 QGS. Trimming at V came to 8 bases and at J to 3 bases, leaving 3 bases not matched to a gene. CDR3 sequence reads: CALRGIPDKLIF. The CDR3 DNA reads TGTGCTCTTAGGGGGATCCCCGATAAACTCATCTTT.

This clone was recorded at least ten times. This DNA translates differently at residue 9 from the TCRdb protein, which is that of a much larger clone; a read error is likely, and the protein shown is the DNA's own translation. The chain combines TRDV2 with TRDJ1; TRDD3 matches at 8 bases. TCRdb leaves out the J gene; it was filled in here by matching the DNA to germline. Germline V CDR1 and CDR2: GEAIGNYY, EKD. CDR3 size: 16 residues. Losses at the gene ends were 4 bases for V and 7 bases for J; bases not matched to a gene: 16. CDR3 region: CACDRVLGGTSLKLIF. CDR3 sequence (DNA): TGTGCCTGTGATCGGGTACTGGGGGGTACCTCCCTTAAACTCATCTTT.

The sample holds a few counts of this clone. A read error likely explains this, since a far larger clone differs by one base. This CDR3 is also generated by other DNA sequences in the sample. The V and J genes are TRDV2 and TRDJ1, with 8 bases aligning to TRDD3. No J gene was available from TCRdb, and it was assigned here by a germline match of the DNA. Germline values: CDR1 GEAIGNYY, CDR2 EKD. CDR3 length: 18 residues. As DNA, the CDR3 is TGCGCCTGTGACACCCTCGGACCTACTGGGGATACCACCGATAAACTCATCTTT. This codes for CACDTLGPTGDTTDKLIF.

The table lists this clone with a few counts. The protein recorded in TCRdb matches a much larger clone and deviates from this DNA's translation at residue 11, suggesting a read error; the protein here is obtained by translating the DNA. The V gene is TRDV2, the J gene TRDJ1, with 8 bases lining up with TRDD3. The J gene, not given by TCRdb, was assigned here from a germline match of the nucleotide sequence. Germline CDR1 is GEAIGNYY and CDR2 is EKD. With V trimmed by 0 bases and J by 1 base, 9 bases remained unmatched. The CDR3 sequence is 17 residues long. CDR3: CACDTVTGGPLTDKLIF. CDR3 in DNA: TGTGCCTGTGACACCGTGACTGGGGGCCCACTCACCGATAAACTCATCTTT.

This clone was recorded at least ten times. A single base is all that separates this from a far larger clone, so a read error is likely. The sample holds other DNA sequences that translate to the same CDR3. The rearrangement links TRDV2 to TRDJ1, with 12 nucleotides matching TRDD3. The J gene, left out of TCRdb, was set here by checking the DNA against germline. The V gene end was trimmed by 3 bases and the J gene end by 8 bases; junction bases not matched to a gene: 21. This CDR3 has 19 residues. Germline CDR1 GEAIGNYY, CDR2 EKD. CDR3 protein: CACDPRRPPLGDTRAKLIF. The CDR3 DNA sequence: TGTGCCTGTGACCCTCGAAGGCCCCCTCTGGGGGATACGCGGGCCAAACTCATCTTT.

As to this clone: For this DNA, TCRdb reports the protein of a much larger clone, which diverges at residue 15, most likely from a read error; the protein presented here is translated directly from the DNA. The chain employs TRDV1 and TRDJ1; the D gene is possibly TRDD3 (6 bases). The CDR3 has 19 residues. Germline CDR1 TSWWSYY, CDR2 QGS. The CDR3 loop is CALGELAPPWGHRTGKLIF. The CDR3 coding sequence is TGTGCTCTTGGGGAACTAGCCCCTCCCTGGGGTCATCGGACCGGTAAACTCATCTTT.

This clone was observed a few times. A single base is all that separates this from a far larger clone, so a read error is likely. This sample also contains other DNA sequences that code for the same CDR3. This chain joins TRDV2 and TRDJ1; 7 nucleotides align to TRDD3. Germline V CDR1 and CDR2: GEAIGNYY, EKD. The CDR3 is 14 residues long. The CDR3 DNA sequence: TGTGCCTGTGACCCCTGGGGGGCCACCGACAAACTCATCTTT. Translating it yields CACDPWGATDKLIF.

Concerning this clone: The protein recorded in TCRdb matches a much larger clone and deviates from this DNA's translation at residue 4, suggesting a read error; the protein here is obtained by translating the DNA. V is TRDV2 and J is TRDJ1; 7 bases line up with TRDD3. The J gene, left out of TCRdb, was set here by checking the DNA against germline. The CDR3 is made up of 15 amino acids. With V trimmed by 5 bases and J by 0 bases, 8 bases remained unmatched. The germline CDR1 and CDR2 sequences are GEAIGNYY and EKD. The CDR3, as DNA: TGTGCCTGTGGCGCCGTGGGGGAAAACACCGATAAACTCATCTTT. It is translated as CACGAVGENTDKLIF.

As concerns this clone: The protein given by TCRdb reflects a much larger clone and differs at residue 13 from this DNA's translation, likely from a read error; the protein shown is the DNA's translation. The V gene call is TRDV2, and the J gene call is absent. This CDR3 comprises 16 residues. CDR1 and CDR2 from the germline V gene are GEAIGNYY and EKD. The CDR3 is CACDTVGDAYTDNLIF. The CDR3 coding sequence is TGTGCCTGTGACACCGTCGGAGACGCGTACACCGATAACCTCATCTTT.

This clone was counted at least ten times. TCRdb lists the protein of a much larger clone for this DNA, which differs at residue 14, so this is likely a read error; the protein given here is translated from the DNA itself. The V and J genes are TRDV1 and TRDJ1; the D gene is possibly TRDD3 (5 bases). Germline matching of the DNA provided the J gene here, since TCRdb leaves it blank. CDR1 and CDR2 (germline): TSWWSYY, QGS. This CDR3 is built from 17 residues. The CDR3 here is CALGLPPAGSFTDILIF. In DNA, the CDR3 is TGTGCTCTTGGGCTACCTCCGGCGGGATCGTTTACCGATATACTCATCTTT.

Points on this clone: A far larger clone lies a single base away; this is likely a read error. This CDR3 is also generated by other DNA sequences in the sample. V and J are TRDV2 and TRDJ1; D is possibly TRDD3 (6 bases). No J gene is reported in TCRdb; it was inferred here by comparing the DNA with germline. The germline CDR1 and CDR2 sequences are GEAIGNYY and EKD. The CDR3 totals 15 residues. The CDR3 loop reads CACDTGGDHTDKLIF. CDR3 coding DNA: TGTGCCTGTGACACGGGGGGAGACCACACTGATAAACTCATCTTT.

In the case of this clone: The protein TCRdb gives is from a much larger clone and does not agree with this DNA's translation at residue 5, likely a read error; the protein shown here comes from the DNA. The same CDR3 arises from other DNA sequences in this sample as well. The chain couples TRAV38-2/DV8 to TRDJ1; TRDD3 matches 9 bases. TCRdb supplies no J gene; here it was assigned by aligning the nucleotide sequence to germline. The CDR3 totals 16 residues. Trimming took 10 bases from V and 0 from J; bases not matched to a gene: 13. The germline V gene has CDR1 TSESDYY and CDR2 QEAYKQQN. The CDR3 protein is CAPGLGGYPYTDKLIF. Here the CDR3 DNA reads TGTGCTCCCGGACTTGGGGGATATCCGTACACCGATAAACTCATCTTT.

A word on this clone: TCRdb attributes to this sequence the protein of a much larger clone, which differs from the DNA translation at residue 9; a read error is likely, and the protein displayed is translated from the DNA. V usage is TRDV3 and J usage is TRDJ1, with 8 bases aligning to TRDD3. Germline V gene data show CDR1 as TVYSNPD and CDR2 as GDNSRS (reference sequence). J lost 10 bases, V lost 1 base, and 23 bases had no gene match. This CDR3 spans 17 amino acids. In DNA, the CDR3 is TGTGCCTTTATAAAACTCCCCTTACGAACCCTTACTGGGGGACTCATCTTT. It encodes CAFIKLPLRTLTGGLIF.

Worth noting for this clone: TCRdb attributes to this sequence the protein of a much larger clone, which differs from the DNA translation at residue 7; a read error is likely, and the protein displayed is translated from the DNA. The J gene is TRDJ3, the V gene TRDV1; 9 bases match TRDD3. Matching the DNA to germline supplied the J gene, which TCRdb does not give. V trimming: 3 bases; J trimming: 0 bases; junction bases outside the gene matches: 24. The CDR3 is 25 amino acids. Per the germline V gene, CDR1 is TSWWSYY and CDR2 is QGS. CDR3 loop: CALGDGPPTLYWGTRSSWDTRQMFF. Here the CDR3 DNA reads TGTGCTCTTGGGGACGGCCCTCCTACGCTTTACTGGGGGACCCGTAGCTCCTGGGACACCCGACAGATGTTTTTC.

This clone was counted between two and nine times. TCRdb's listed protein matches a much larger clone and diverges from this DNA's translation at residue 16, likely through a read error; the protein shown comes from the DNA. The rearrangement uses TRDV2 and TRDJ1; 13 nucleotides line up with TRDD3. TCRdb gives no J gene; it was assigned here by matching the DNA to germline. This CDR3 has 20 residues. Germline trimming cut 3 bases from V and 4 bases from J; bases unmatched to any gene: 19. Germline CDR1 reads GEAIGNYY; CDR2 reads EKD. The CDR3, as DNA: TGTGCCTGTGACCGTAATACTGGGGGATACGCTGAGAGGAATTGCGATAAACTCATCTTT. This codes for CACDRNTGGYAERNCDKLIF.

This clone was seen ten or more times. One end of the junction varies from germline; a read error may be responsible. This CDR3 is also generated by other DNA sequences in the sample. This rearrangement joins TRDV1 to TRDJ1; D ambiguous. The CDR3 is made up of 19 amino acids. Germline V gives CDR1 TSWWSYY, CDR2 QGS. CDR3 residues: CALGGPQGVPRLGTDKLIF. CDR3 nucleotides: TGTGCTCTTGGGGGACCACAAGGGGTGCCCCGTCTTGGAACCGATAAACTCATCTTC.

In the case of this clone: TCRdb attributes to this sequence the protein of a much larger clone, which differs from the DNA translation at residue 9; a read error is likely, and the protein displayed is translated from the DNA. The CDR3 nucleotides are TGTGCCTGTGACCCAGCATCACTGGAGGATCCTCACACCGATAAACTCATCTTT. Protein product: CACDPASLEDPHTDKLIF. The rearrangement links TRDV2 to TRDJ1; TRDD3 might be the D (5 bases). No J gene is reported in TCRdb; it was inferred here by comparing the DNA with germline. The V end lost 3 bases, the J end lost 0 bases, and 22 bases lay between the germline ends. There are 18 residues in the CDR3. CDR1 and CDR2 (germline): GEAIGNYY, EKD.

As to this clone: It differs at one base from a far larger clone, so likely a read error. Within the sample, other DNA sequences also encode this same CDR3. CDR3 bases: TGTGCTCTTGGGGTACTGGGAGACGCTAAACTCATCTTT. Protein sequence: CALGVLGDAKLIF. This rearrangement joins TRDV1 to TRDJ1, with D maybe TRDD3 (6 bases). TCRdb does not report a J gene; here it was assigned by matching the DNA to germline references. This CDR3 contains 13 residues. Germline CDR1 and CDR2: TSWWSYY and QGS. The germline V and J ends were trimmed by 4 bases and 7 bases, with 13 bases remaining between them.

The V and J genes are TRDV1 and TRDJ1; 8 positions agree with TRDD3. The J gene is absent in TCRdb and was assigned here via DNA matching to germline. The V gene end was trimmed by 0 bases and the J gene end by 0 bases; junction bases not matched to a gene: 24. Germline-derived CDR1 and CDR2 are TSWWSYY and QGS. CDR3 size: 23 residues. This CDR3 reads CALGELRYLAAGGEPIYTDKLIF. The CDR3 DNA reads as TGTGCTCTTGGGGAACTCCGGTACCTAGCCGCTGGGGGAGAACCCATATACACCGATAAACTCATCTTT.

This clone was seen more than once but under ten times. A read error likely explains why the TCRdb protein, taken from a much larger clone, differs from this DNA's translation at residue 12; the protein shown is translated from the DNA. The chain is built from TRDV1 and TRDJ1, with 8 bases identical to TRDD3. This CDR3 has 19 residues. J gave up 1 base and V 8 bases, and 21 bases lay outside the gene matches. Germline assignment: CDR1 TSWWSYY and CDR2 QGS. This CDR3 reads CALSLRPSYWGLGTDKLIF. The CDR3 DNA sequence: TGTGCTCTTTCCCTGAGGCCCTCTTACTGGGGGTTAGGCACCGATAAACTCATCTTT.